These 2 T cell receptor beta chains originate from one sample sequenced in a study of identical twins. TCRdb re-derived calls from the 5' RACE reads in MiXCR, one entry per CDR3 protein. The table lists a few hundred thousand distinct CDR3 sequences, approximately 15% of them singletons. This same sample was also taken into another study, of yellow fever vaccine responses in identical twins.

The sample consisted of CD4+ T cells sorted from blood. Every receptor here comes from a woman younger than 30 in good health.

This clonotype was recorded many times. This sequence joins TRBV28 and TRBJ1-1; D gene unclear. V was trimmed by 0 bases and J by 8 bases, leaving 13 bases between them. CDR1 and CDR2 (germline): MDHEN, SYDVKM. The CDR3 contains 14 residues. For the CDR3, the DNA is TGTGCCAGCAGTTTATGGGACGGGAGCAAGGAAGCTTTCTTT. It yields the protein CASSLWDGSKEAFF.

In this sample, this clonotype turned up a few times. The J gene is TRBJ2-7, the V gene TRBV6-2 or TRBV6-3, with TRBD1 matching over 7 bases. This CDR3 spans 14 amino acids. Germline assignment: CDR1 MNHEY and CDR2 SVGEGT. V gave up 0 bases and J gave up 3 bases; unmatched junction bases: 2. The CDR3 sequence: CASSYSDRDYEQYF. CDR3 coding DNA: TGTGCCAGCAGTTACTCAGACAGGGACTACGAGCAGTACTTC.